The 10 T cell receptor beta chains in this list originate from one sample, sequenced in a study of PD-1 blockade in classical Hodgkin lymphoma. Method: immunoSEQ multiplex PCR; TCRdb's copy keeps in-frame clones and lacks some. The sample holds roughly 90,000 clones; more than 80% are singletons and the top ten take approximately 15%. Noted time point: cycle 4 day 1 (C4D1), after 6 weeks of nivolumab. Each patient relapsed following autologous stem cell transplantation, and prior brentuximab vedotin exposure differed. The starting material was peripheral blood mononuclear cells (PBMCs), obtained before the fourth cycle of nivolumab. The source is a human donor with classical Hodgkin lymphoma.

Note on this clone: Mismatch with germline at one junction end may stem from a read error. This chain connects TRBV10-3 to TRBJ2-7; D is unclear. This CDR3 has 13 residues. From germline, CDR1 is ENHRY and CDR2 SYGVKD. The CDR3 loop reads CAIGETLTYEQYF. The CDR3 DNA reads TGTGCCATCGGTGAGACTTTGACCTACGAGCAGTACTTC.

This chain joins TRBV19 and TRBJ2-4; D gene unclear. Trimming shortened V by 1 base and J by 0 bases, and 7 bases separated the two germline ends. Per the germline V gene, CDR1 is LNHDA and CDR2 is SQIVND (reference sequence). CDR3 size: 15 residues. This CDR3 is CASSIAGEAKNIQYF. The CDR3 DNA sequence: TGTGCCAGTAGTATAGCCGGAGAAGCCAAAAACATTCAGTACTTC.

This clone has just a few counts. The genes are TRBV7-3 and TRBJ1-1, with a tentative D call TRBD1 (6 bases). CDR3 length: 13 amino acids. Germline values: CDR1 SGHTA, CDR2 FQGTGA. The germline V and J ends were trimmed by 5 bases and 1 base, with 8 bases remaining between them. The CDR3 DNA reads TGTGCCAGCAGCCAACAGGGGAACACTGAAGCTTTCTTT. The encoded protein is CASSQQGNTEAFF.

This clone is a singleton in its sample. J is TRBJ2-1 and V is TRBV29-1; 16 positions match TRBD2. Trimming at V came to 7 bases and at J to 4 bases, leaving 7 bases not matched to a gene. Germline CDR1 and CDR2: SQVTM and ANQGSEA. This CDR3 is 16 amino acids long. The CDR3 spells CSGTGTSGREYNEQFF. In DNA form, the CDR3 reads TGCAGCGGCACCGGGACTAGCGGGAGGGAATACAATGAGCAGTTCTTC.

The rearrangement uses TRBV6-6 and TRBJ1-4; D uncertain. Trimming removed 6 bases at V and 3 bases at J, with 11 bases between. The germline gives CDR1 MNHNY, CDR2 SVGAGI (reference sequence). The CDR3 is made up of 14 amino acids. CDR3: CASSPRSANEKLFF. As DNA, the CDR3 is TGTGCCAGCAGCCCCCGTTCGGCTAATGAAAAACTGTTTTTT.

This chain links TRBV4-1 with TRBJ1-1; D uncertain. Germline V gives CDR1 MGHRA, CDR2 YSYEKL. The CDR3 consists of 16 residues. V lost 1 base, J lost 1 base, and 13 bases lay in between. The CDR3 bases are TGCGCCAGCAGCCAAGGAAGGGCCCCTCCGAACACTGAAGCTTTCTTT. This sequence encodes CASSQGRAPPNTEAFF.

CDR3 bases: TGTGCCAGCTCACTCCGGGACAGGGGGTTTACTAGTGAGCAGTTCTTC. Amino acids: CASSLRDRGFTSEQFF. V is TRBV18 and J is TRBJ2-1, with TRBD1 matching over 11 bases. Germline V gives CDR1 KGHSH, CDR2 LQKENI. J was trimmed by 9 bases and V by 4 bases; bases with no gene match: 11. The CDR3 is made up of 16 amino acids.

In its sample, this clone was seen many times. The chain recombines TRBV5-4 with TRBJ2-7; 8 bases map to TRBD2. Germline V gene lookup returns CDR1 SGHNT and CDR2 YYREEE (reference sequence). The CDR3 spans 14 residues. V lost 3 bases to trimming and J lost 0 bases; unmatched junction nucleotides: 2. CDR3 region: CASSYSGDSYEQYF. CDR3 bases: TGTGCCAGCAGCTATAGCGGGGACTCCTACGAGCAGTACTTC.

This clone showed up just a few times. This chain uses TRBV19 with TRBJ2-7; 8 bases fit TRBD2. Germline values: CDR1 LNHDA, CDR2 SQIVND (reference sequence). V trimming: 4 bases; J trimming: 4 bases; junction bases outside the gene matches: 15. The length of the CDR3 is 17 residues. CDR3 region: CASSTPRGQRGTYEQYF. DNA of the CDR3: TGTGCCAGTAGTACCCCCCGGGGCCAGCGGGGGACATACGAGCAGTACTTC.

This chain connects TRBV18 to TRBJ1-1; D not certain. The CDR3 loop spans 14 amino acids. V gave up 3 bases and J gave up 6 bases, with 14 bases separating them. Per germline, CDR1 KGHSH and CDR2 LQKENI. The CDR3 nucleotides read TGTGCCAGCTCACCTCTTAAAAGGGCGGCTGAAGCTTTCTTT. Protein: CASSPLKRAAEAFF.